The clone carrying this T cell receptor beta chain has at least ten counts. What it binds is unknown. Overall study findings and caveats: The larger-cohort validation was restricted to a single TCR beta V-J rearrangement rather than whole repertoires. Tumor-infiltrating Treg TCR alpha and beta sequences overlapped most with tumor naive CD4+ T cells, then blood naive.

After constant-region reverse-primer amplification, full-length variable regions underwent semi-nested PCR with Nested Universal Primer A. TCRdb re-analysed the 5' RACE reads in MiXCR, keeping a single row per CDR3 protein. Of about 5,800 distinct CDR3 sequences listed, approximately 31% were seen once; the top ten hold approximately 7.9%. V dropped 0 bases and J dropped 6; count of bases not matched to a gene: 2. The CDR3 has 16 residues. Germline-derived CDR1 and CDR2 are MGHDK and SYGVNS. The memory fraction was CD4+CD45RO+CD25- cells. This receptor was taken from a female donor with breast cancer. The chain links TRBV25-1 to TRBJ2-1, with 13 positions matching TRBD2. The sequenced sample was memory CD4+ T cells sorted from a lymph node. Subset indicated: memory CD4+ T cells, CD4+CD45RO+CD25-. The CDR3 protein is CASSEYRLAGGNEQFF. CDR3 nucleotides: TGTGCCAGCAGTGAATATCGACTAGCGGGGGGCAATGAGCAGTTCTTC.